Below, one T cell receptor beta chain is given with its context. Its antigen is unknown. It has no much larger one-base neighbor in the sample; base qualities were not kept. This entry belongs to a study of blood T cell repertoires in COVID-19 (dated by TCRdb to 2018 to 2021). Context from the whole study: The collaborator samples originated in the United States, Italy and Spain and spanned the acute and convalescent phases of COVID-19. The prospective study material was composed of cDNA or gDNA derived from T cells, B-cell-depleted T cells, or PBMCs. Deeply sampled blood TCRbeta repertoires from subjects exposed to, actively infected with, or recovered from COVID-19 were included in the dataset. A freely available public database, intended as a resource for researchers studying the immune response to SARS-CoV-2, is where the repertoires were released. Samples came from the ongoing ImmuneRACE study (first 160 participants) plus 1,254 subjects from 6 global collaborators. Nearly every sample came with metadata listing a de-identified subject ID, COVID-19 status, age in years and sex. Where HLA class I and class II types were available, the types were taken from metadata supplied by the sample provider, not from assay-based typing. The research as a whole found: How much clinical and demographic metadata was included differed by source and by participant, and the metadata was provided uncurated.

One collaborating source in Seattle enrolled patients during active infection and followed them longitudinally through the course of disease. Whole blood was collected in K2EDTA tubes by collaborating institutions according to the institutions' own protocols. For TCRbeta analysis, collaborator samples were shipped as frozen whole blood, as isolated PBMCs, or as DNA extracted from either sample type. CDR1 and CDR2, per the germline V gene, are MNHEY and SVGAGI. Counted from cysteine to phenylalanine, this CDR3 has 15 amino acids. Of all the DNA, just the CDR3 is kept, 45 bases in frame from base 1. The trim is 3 bases for V and 0 bases for J, with a gap of 12 bases between the germline ends. TCRbeta CDR3 regions were amplified from genomic DNA using the immunoSEQ Assay, a bias-controlled multiplex PCR. Under the source paper's analysis protocol: Nucleated cell counts per sample were estimated from amplification of reference gene primers within the assay. To quantify the absolute abundance of each unique TCRbeta CDR3 rearrangement, sequence reads were collapsed and filtered. For each sample, productive Simpson clonality was calculated as the square root of Simpson's diversity index over productive rearrangements. Here the immuneACCESS table is served through TCRdb, limited to in-frame sequences with V and J called. Missing clones are a known gap in these copies; in checked studies unresolved V genes cover under half, and the rest lacks a known reason. Clone size and V and J calls were adopted from that table, with D and trimming inferred from the DNA. The sample table holds fewer than 200,000 clones, of which more than 80% were seen once. 10% to 15% of the sample is held by the ten biggest clonotypes.

The source is an elderly woman with COVID-19, enrolled during active disease. Sample: peripheral blood. The V gene is TRBV6-5 and the J gene is TRBJ2-7; TRBD1 is perhaps the D gene, given 6 matching bases. Here is the DNA: TGTGCCAGCAGTTATTCCGGGACACTCTCCTACGAGCAGTACTTC. Its protein product is CASSYSGTLSYEQYF.